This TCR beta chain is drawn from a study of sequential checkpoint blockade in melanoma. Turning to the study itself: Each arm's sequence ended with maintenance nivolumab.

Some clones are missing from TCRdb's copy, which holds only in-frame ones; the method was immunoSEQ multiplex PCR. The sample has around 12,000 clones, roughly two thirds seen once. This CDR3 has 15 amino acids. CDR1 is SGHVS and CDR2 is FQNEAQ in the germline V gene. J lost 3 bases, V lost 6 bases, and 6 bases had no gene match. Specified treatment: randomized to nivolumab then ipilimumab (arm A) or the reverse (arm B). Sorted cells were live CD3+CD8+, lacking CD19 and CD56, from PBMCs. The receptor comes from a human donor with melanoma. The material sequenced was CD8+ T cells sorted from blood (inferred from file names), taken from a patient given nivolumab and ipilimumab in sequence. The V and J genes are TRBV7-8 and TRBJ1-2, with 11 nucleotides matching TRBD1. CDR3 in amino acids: CASSPGTGGYYGYTF. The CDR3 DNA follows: TGTGCCAGCAGTCCCGGGACAGGGGGTTACTATGGCTACACCTTC.